A selection of T cell receptor beta chains follows, all from one sample in a study of T cell repertoires in cytomegalovirus infection. TCRdb reprocessed the reads via MiXCR and lists one record per CDR3 protein. The table records roughly 500,000 distinct CDR3 sequences, 15% to 20% of them present only once. The material sequenced was CD8+ T cells from PBMCs. The receptors were gathered from a human donor in good health (CMV status not recorded). Some clones in this sample may be carry-over from other donors' samples. Both conserved end residues are part of each CDR3. Fields, in order: J gene, clone size, V gene, CDR3 length, D gene, CDR3 protein, CDR3 DNA. D genes are given only for firm matches. Not all rows give a size; the values are once, few, many and, for expanded clones, a class.

TRBJ2-7 many TRBV6-2/TRBV6-3 14 TRBD1 CASSYLGQRYEQYF TGTGCCAGCAGTTACCTGGGACAGAGATACGAGCAGTACTTC
TRBJ2-1 many TRBV30 13 - CAWTSAEHNEQFF TGTGCCTGGACTAGCGCCGAACACAATGAGCAGTTCTTC
TRBJ2-2 many TRBV28 16 TRBD2 CASSSRLAARTGELFF TGTGCCAGCAGCTCCCGACTAGCGGCTCGCACCGGGGAGCTGTTTTTT
TRBJ1-1 - TRBV12-3/TRBV12-4 15 - CASSFEGRLNTEAFF TGTGCCAGCAGTTTCGAGGGCAGATTGAACACTGAAGCTTTCTTT
TRBJ2-3 many TRBV13 20 TRBD2 CASSAQPGLAGVSNTDTQYF TGTGCCAGCAGCGCCCAACCGGGACTAGCGGGGGTGTCCAACACAGATACGCAGTATTTT
TRBJ2-7 - TRBV7-3 13 - CDSSVGSSYEQYF TGTGACAGCAGCGTCGGGAGCTCCTACGAGCAGTACTTC
TRBJ1-1 few TRBV28 14 - CASRNTGLNTEAFF TGTGCCAGCAGAAACACAGGGCTGAACACTGAAGCTTTCTTT
TRBJ2-2 many TRBV7-9 18 - CASSPKSGAGANTGELFF TGTGCCAGCAGCCCCAAATCAGGGGCAGGGGCGAACACCGGGGAGCTGTTTTTT
TRBJ1-5 many TRBV6-6 14 - CASSLRLGNQPQHF TGTGCCAGCAGCCTCAGACTTGGGAATCAGCCCCAGCATTTT
TRBJ1-1 few TRBV29-1 12 TRBD1 CSVGAWTGEAFF TGCAGCGTTGGAGCCTGGACAGGGGAAGCTTTCTTT
TRBJ2-2 many TRBV11-2 17 - CASSLTTLITNTGELFF TGTGCCAGCAGCTTAACAACACTGATTACGAACACCGGGGAGCTGTTTTTT
TRBJ1-5 few TRBV12-3/TRBV12-4 14 TRBD1 CASRMGQVNQPQHF TGTGCCAGCAGGATGGGACAGGTAAATCAGCCCCAGCATTTT